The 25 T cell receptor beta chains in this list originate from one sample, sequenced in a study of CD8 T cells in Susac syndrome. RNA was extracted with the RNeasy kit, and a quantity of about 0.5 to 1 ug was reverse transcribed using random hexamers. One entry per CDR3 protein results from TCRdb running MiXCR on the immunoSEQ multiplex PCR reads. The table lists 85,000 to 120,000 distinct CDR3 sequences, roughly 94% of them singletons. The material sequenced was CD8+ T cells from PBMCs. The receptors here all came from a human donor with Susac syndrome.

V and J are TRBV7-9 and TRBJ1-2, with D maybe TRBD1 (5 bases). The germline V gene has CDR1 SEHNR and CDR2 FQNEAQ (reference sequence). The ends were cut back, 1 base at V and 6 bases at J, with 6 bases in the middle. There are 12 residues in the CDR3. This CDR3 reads CASSLEGNGYTF. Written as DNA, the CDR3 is TGTGCCAGCAGCTTAGAGGGGAATGGCTACACCTTC. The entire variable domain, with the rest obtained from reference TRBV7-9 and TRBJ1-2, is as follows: DTGVSQNPRHKITKRGQNVTFRCDPISEHNRLYWYRQTLGQGPEFLTYFQNEAQLEKSRLLSDRFSAERPKGSFSTLEIQRTEQGDSAMYLCASSLEGNGYTFGSGTRLTVV.

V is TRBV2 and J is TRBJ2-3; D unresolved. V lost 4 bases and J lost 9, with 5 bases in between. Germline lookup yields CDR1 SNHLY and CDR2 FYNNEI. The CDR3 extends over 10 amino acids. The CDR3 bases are TGTGCCAGCAGTGGTGGGACGCAGTATTTT. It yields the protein CASSGGTQYF. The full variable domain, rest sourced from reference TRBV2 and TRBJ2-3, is EPEVTQTPSHQVTQMGQEVILRCVPISNHLYFYWYRQILGQKVEFLVSFYNNEISEKSEIFDDQFSVERPDGSNFTLKIRSTKLEDSAMYFCASSGGTQYFGPGTRLTVL.

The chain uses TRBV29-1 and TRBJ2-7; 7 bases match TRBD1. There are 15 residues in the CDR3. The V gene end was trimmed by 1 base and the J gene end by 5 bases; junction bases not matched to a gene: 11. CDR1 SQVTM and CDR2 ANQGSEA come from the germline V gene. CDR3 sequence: CSVEGLQGIGNEQYF. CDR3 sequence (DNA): TGCAGCGTTGAAGGGTTACAGGGGATTGGGAACGAGCAGTACTTC.

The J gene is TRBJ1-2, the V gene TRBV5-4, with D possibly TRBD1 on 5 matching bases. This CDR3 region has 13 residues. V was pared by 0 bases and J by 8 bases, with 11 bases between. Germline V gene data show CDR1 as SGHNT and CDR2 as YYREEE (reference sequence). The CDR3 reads CASSLAGYEGYTF. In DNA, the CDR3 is TGTGCCAGCAGCTTGGCAGGGTATGAGGGCTACACCTTC.

The chain's CDR3 is CASSLSVGRGYTF. The DNA of the CDR3 is TGTGCCAGCAGCTTAAGTGTCGGGCGAGGCTACACCTTC. The rearrangement links TRBV7-9 to TRBJ1-2; no firm D call. The CDR3 consists of 13 residues. CDR1 is SEHNR, CDR2 FQNEAQ, per germline (reference sequence). The V end was cut by 2 bases, the J end by 8 bases, with 12 bases between.

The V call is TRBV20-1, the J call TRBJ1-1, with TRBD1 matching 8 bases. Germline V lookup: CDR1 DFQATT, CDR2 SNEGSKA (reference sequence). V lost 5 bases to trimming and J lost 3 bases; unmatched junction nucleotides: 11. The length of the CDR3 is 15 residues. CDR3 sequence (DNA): TGCAGTGCTCCTACCCCGGCAGGGGGCCACACTGAAGCTTTCTTT. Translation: CSAPTPAGGHTEAFF.

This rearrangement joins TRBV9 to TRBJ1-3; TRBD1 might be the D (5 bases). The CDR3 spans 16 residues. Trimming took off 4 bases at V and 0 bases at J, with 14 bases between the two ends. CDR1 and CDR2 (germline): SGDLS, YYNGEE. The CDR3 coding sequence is TGTGCCAGCAGCTCGAGGGGAGACGGCTCTGGAAACACCATATATTTT. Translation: CASSSRGDGSGNTIYF.

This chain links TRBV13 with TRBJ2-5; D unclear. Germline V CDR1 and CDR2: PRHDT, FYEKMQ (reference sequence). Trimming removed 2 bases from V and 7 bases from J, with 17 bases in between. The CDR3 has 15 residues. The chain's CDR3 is CASSLFLLGFGTQYF. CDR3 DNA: TGTGCCAGCAGCTTATTCCTACTGGGGTTTGGGACCCAGTACTTC.

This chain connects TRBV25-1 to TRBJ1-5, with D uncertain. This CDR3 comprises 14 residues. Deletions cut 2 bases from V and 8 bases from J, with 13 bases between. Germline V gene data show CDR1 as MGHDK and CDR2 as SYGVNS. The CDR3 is CASSEGAGIKPQHF. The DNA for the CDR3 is TGTGCCAGCAGTGAAGGAGCTGGGATCAAGCCCCAGCATTTT.

CDR3 nucleotides: TGTGCCAGCAGTGAAGACCCGGTAGGGGAGACCCAGTACTTC. Amino acids: CASSEDPVGETQYF. The chain recombines TRBV6-1 with TRBJ2-5; D unresolved. Deletions cut 1 base from V and 5 bases from J, with 11 bases between. The CDR3 length is 14 residues. Germline assignment: CDR1 MNHNS and CDR2 SASEGT.

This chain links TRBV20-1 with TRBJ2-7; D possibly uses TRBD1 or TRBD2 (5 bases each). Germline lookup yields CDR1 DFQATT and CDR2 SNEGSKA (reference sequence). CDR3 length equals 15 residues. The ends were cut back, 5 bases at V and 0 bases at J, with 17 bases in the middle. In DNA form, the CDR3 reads TGCAGTGCTCTTGCTCTTCGGGACGGCTCCTACGAGCAGTACTTC. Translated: CSALALRDGSYEQYF.

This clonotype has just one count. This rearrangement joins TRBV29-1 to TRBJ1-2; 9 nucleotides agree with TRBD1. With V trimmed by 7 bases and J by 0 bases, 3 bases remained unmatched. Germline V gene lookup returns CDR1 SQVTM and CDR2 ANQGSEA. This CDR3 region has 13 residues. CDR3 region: CSAQGASNYGYTF. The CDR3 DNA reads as TGCAGCGCACAGGGGGCGTCTAACTATGGCTACACCTTC.

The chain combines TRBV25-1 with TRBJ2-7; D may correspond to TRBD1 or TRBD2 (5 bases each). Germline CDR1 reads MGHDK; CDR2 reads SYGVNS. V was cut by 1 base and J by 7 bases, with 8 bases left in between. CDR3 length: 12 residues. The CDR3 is CASSELGREQYF. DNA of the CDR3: TGTGCCAGCAGTGAATTGGGACGAGAGCAGTACTTC.

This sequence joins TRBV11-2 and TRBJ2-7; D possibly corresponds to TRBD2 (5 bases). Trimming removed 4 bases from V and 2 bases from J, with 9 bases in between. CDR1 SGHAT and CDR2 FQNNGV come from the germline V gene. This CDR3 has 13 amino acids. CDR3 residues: CASSYGLTYEQYF. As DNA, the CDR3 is TGTGCCAGCAGCTACGGACTTACCTACGAGCAGTACTTC. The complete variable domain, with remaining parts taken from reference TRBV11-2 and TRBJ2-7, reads EAGVAQSPRYKIIEKRQSVAFWCNPISGHATLYWYQQILGQGPKLLIQFQNNGVVDDSQLPKDRFSAERLKGVDSTLKIQPAKLEDSAVYLCASSYGLTYEQYFGPGTRLTVT.

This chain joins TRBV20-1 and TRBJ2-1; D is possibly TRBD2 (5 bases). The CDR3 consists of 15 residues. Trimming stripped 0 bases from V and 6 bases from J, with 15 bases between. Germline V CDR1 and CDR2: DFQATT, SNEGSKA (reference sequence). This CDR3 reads CSAREEELLGNEQFF. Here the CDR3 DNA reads TGCAGTGCTAGAGAGGAGGAACTCCTTGGCAATGAGCAGTTCTTC.

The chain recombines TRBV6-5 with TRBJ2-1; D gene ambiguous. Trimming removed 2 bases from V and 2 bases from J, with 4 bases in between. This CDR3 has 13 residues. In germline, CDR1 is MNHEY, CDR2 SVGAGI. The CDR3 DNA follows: TGTGCCAGCAGTTACGGTCCCTACAATGAGCAGTTCTTC. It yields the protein CASSYGPYNEQFF.

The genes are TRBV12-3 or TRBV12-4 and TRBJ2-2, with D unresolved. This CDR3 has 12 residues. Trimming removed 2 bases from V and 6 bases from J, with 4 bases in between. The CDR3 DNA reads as TGTGCCAGCAGTTTACGGGCCGGGGAGCTGTTTTTT. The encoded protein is CASSLRAGELFF.

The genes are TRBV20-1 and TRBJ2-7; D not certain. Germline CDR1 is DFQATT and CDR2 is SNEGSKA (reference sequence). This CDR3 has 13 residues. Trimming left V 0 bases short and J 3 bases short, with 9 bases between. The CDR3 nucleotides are TGCAGTGCTAGAGAGTACAGCGACTACGAGCAGTACTTC. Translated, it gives CSAREYSDYEQYF.

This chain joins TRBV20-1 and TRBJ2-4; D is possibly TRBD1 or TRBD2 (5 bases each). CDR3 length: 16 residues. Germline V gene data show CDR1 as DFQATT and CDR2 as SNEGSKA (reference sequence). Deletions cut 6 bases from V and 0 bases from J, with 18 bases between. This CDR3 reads CSAHRGVDLAKNIQYF. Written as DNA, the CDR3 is TGCAGTGCCCACCGGGGCGTTGACCTAGCCAAAAACATTCAGTACTTC.

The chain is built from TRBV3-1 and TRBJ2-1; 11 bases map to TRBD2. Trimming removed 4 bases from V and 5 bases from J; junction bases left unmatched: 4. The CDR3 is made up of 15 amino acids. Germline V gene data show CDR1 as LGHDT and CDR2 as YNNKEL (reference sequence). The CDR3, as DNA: TGTGCCAGCAGCCTTAGCGGGGGGGTAAACAATGAGCAGTTCTTC. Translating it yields CASSLSGGVNNEQFF.

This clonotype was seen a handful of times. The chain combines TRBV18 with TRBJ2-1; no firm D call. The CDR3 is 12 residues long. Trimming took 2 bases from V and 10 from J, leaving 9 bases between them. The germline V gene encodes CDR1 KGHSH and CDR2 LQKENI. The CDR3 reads CASSPDSGEQFF. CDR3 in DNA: TGTGCCAGCTCACCAGACTCTGGGGAGCAGTTCTTC.

CDR3 bases: TGTGCCAGCAGCTCCGGACTGCTTAACTATGGCTACACCTTC. Amino acids: CASSSGLLNYGYTF. This rearrangement joins TRBV7-9 to TRBJ1-2, with D uncertain. Trimming removed 4 bases at V and 1 base at J, with 10 bases between. This CDR3 is built from 14 residues. From germline, CDR1 is SEHNR and CDR2 FQNEAQ (reference sequence). The whole variable domain, remainder taken from reference TRBV7-9 and TRBJ1-2, is DTGVSQNPRHKITKRGQNVTFRCDPISEHNRLYWYRQTLGQGPEFLTYFQNEAQLEKSRLLSDRFSAERPKGSFSTLEIQRTEQGDSAMYLCASSSGLLNYGYTFGSGTRLTVV.

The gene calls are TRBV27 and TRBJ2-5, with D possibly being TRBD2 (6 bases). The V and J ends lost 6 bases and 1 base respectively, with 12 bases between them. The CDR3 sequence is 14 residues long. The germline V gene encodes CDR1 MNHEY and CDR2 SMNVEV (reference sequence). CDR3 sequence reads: CASRPLGGQETQYF. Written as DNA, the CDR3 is TGTGCCAGCAGACCCCTGGGGGGCCAAGAGACCCAGTACTTC.

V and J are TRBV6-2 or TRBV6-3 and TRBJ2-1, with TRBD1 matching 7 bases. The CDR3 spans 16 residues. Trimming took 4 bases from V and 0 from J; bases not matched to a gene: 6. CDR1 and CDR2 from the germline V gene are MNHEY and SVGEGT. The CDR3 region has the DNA TGTGCCAGCAGTTCCACAGGGGACAACTCCTACAATGAGCAGTTCTTC. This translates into CASSSTGDNSYNEQFF.

Here the CDR3 reads CASSQEPGTSLTDTQYF. CDR3 DNA sequence: TGTGCCAGCAGCCAAGAGCCCGGGACTAGCCTCACAGATACGCAGTATTTT. The V and J genes are TRBV14 and TRBJ2-3; 9 nucleotides align to TRBD2. V was pared by 0 bases and J by 2 bases, with 6 bases of the junction left unmatched. The CDR3 totals 17 residues. Germline loops: CDR1 SGHDN, CDR2 FVKESK.